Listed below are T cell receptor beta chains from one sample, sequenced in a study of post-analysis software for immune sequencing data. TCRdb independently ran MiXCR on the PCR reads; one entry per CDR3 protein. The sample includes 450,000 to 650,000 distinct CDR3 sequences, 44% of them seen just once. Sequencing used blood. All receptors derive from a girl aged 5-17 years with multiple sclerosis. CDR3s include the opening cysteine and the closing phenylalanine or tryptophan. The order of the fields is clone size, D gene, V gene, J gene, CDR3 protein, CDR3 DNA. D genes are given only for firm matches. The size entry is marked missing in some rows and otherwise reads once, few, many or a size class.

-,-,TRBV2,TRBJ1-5,CASSWGARGNQPQHF,TGTGCCAGCAGTTGGGGCGCTCGGGGCAATCAGCCCCAGCATTTT
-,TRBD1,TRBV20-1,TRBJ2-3,CSATLTGADTQYF,TGCAGTGCTACTCTCACAGGGGCAGATACGCAGTATTTT
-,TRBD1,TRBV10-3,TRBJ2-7,CARGQGEGEQYF,TGTGCCAGGGGACAGGGTGAGGGCGAGCAGTACTTC
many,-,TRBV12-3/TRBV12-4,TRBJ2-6,CASSLGGSSGANVLTF,TGTGCCAGCAGTTTAGGCGGTAGCTCTGGGGCCAACGTCCTGACTTTC
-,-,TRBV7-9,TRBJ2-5,CALISLGKETQYF,TGTGCCTTGATTAGTCTGGGAAAAGAGACCCAGTACTTC
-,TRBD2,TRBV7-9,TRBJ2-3,CASSVGLAGTDTQYF,TGTGCCAGCAGCGTTGGGCTAGCGGGGACAGATACGCAGTATTTT
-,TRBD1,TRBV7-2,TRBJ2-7,CASRSLRDSYEQYF,TGTGCCAGCAGATCCCTTCGGGACAGCTACGAGCAGTACTTC
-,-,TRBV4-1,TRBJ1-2,CASSQEGQNYGYTF,TGCGCCAGCAGCCAAGAGGGCCAGAACTATGGCTACACCTTC
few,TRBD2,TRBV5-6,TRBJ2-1,CASSLGGASGSDEQFF,TGTGCCAGCAGCTTGGGGGGGGCTAGCGGGAGTGACGAGCAGTTCTTC
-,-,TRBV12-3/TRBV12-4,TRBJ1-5,CASSFRESQPQHF,TGTGCCAGCAGTTTCAGAGAAAGTCAGCCCCAGCATTTT
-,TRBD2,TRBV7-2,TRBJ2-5,CASSLRGPTGTSLRKTQYF,TGTGCCAGCAGCTTAAGAGGCCCTACCGGGACTAGCCTTAGAAAGACCCAGTACTTC
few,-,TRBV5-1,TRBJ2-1,CASRPSPGSRISSYNEQFF,TGCGCCAGCAGACCGTCACCCGGGAGCCGGATTAGCTCCTACAATGAGCAGTTCTTC
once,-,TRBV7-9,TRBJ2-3,CASSLSGGRLVPTDTQYF,TGTGCCAGCAGCTTATCAGGGGGGAGACTCGTACCTACAGATACGCAGTATTTT
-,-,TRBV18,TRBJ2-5,CASSPPGATETQYF,TGTGCCAGCTCACCACCGGGTGCGACAGAGACCCAGTACTTC
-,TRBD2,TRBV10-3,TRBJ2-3,CAISVTLAGEKDTQYF,TGTGCCATCAGTGTGACCTTAGCGGGAGAAAAAGATACGCAGTATTTT
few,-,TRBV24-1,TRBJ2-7,CATSDSAYEQYF,TGTGCCACCAGTGATTCCGCCTACGAGCAGTACTTC
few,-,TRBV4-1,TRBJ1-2,CASSQGMGGNYGYTF,TGCGCCAGCAGCCAAGGGATGGGGGGGAACTATGGCTACACCTTC
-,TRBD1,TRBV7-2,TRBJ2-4,CASRSGTEWYF,TGTGCCAGCAGATCCGGGACAGAGTGGTACTTC
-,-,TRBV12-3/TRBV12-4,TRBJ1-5,CASSLQDLDQPQHF,TGTGCCAGCAGTCTACAGGATTTAGATCAGCCCCAGCATTTT
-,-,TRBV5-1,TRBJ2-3,CASSFGQYTDTQYF,TGCGCCAGCAGCTTTGGACAGTACACAGATACGCAGTATTTT
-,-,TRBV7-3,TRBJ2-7,CASSQNGLSEQYF,TGTGCCAGCAGCCAAAATGGGCTCAGCGAGCAGTACTTC
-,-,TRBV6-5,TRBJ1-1,CANRDGQSRTEAFF,TGTGCCAACAGGGACGGACAGAGCCGGACTGAAGCTTTCTTT
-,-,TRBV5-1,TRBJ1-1,CASSLLRGATEAFF,TGCGCCAGCAGCCTGCTACGAGGGGCCACTGAAGCTTTCTTT
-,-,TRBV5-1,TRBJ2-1,CASSLQTVSTYNEQFF,TGCGCCAGCAGCCTCCAGACGGTCTCTACCTACAATGAGCAGTTCTTC
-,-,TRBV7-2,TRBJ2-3,CASSGEGTDTQYF,TGTGCCAGCAGTGGAGAGGGCACAGATACGCAGTATTTT
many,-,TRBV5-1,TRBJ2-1,CASSLESSYNEQFF,TGTGCCAGCAGTTTAGAGAGCTCCTACAATGAGCAGTTCTTC
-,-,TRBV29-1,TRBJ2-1,CSVEDRRTDEQFF,TGCAGCGTTGAAGATCGGAGGACTGATGAGCAGTTCTTC
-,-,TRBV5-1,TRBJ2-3,CASSSRLYADTQYF,TGCGCCAGCAGCTCCCGACTATATGCAGATACGCAGTATTTT